Presented here are 2 T cell receptor beta chains from one specimen sequenced in a study of control samples from healthy donors and cancer patients. Produced via immunoSEQ multiplex PCR; TCRdb's table is partial and in-frame only. The sample has 150,000 or so clones, 90% to 95% seen once; the top ten hold approximately 0.7%. Sequenced material: blood. The receptors shown here come from a woman aged 30 to 39 in good health.

The chain links TRBV5-1 to TRBJ2-7; 9 bases line up with TRBD2. With V trimmed by 3 bases and J by 0 bases, 4 bases remained unmatched. The CDR3 totals 15 residues. Germline V gives CDR1 SGHRS, CDR2 YFSETQ. The CDR3 DNA sequence: TGCGCCAGCAGCTGGGATAGCGGGAGCTCCTACGAGCAGTACTTC. Its translation is CASSWDSGSSYEQYF.

The J gene is TRBJ1-1, the V gene TRBV4-3, with D possibly matching TRBD1 (5 bases). V gave up 1 base and J gave up 1 base, with 16 bases separating them. The CDR3 spans 17 residues. CDR1 LGHNA and CDR2 YSLEER come from the germline V gene. Here the CDR3 reads CASSQAQGGLANTEAFF. The DNA for the CDR3 is TGCGCCAGCAGCCAAGCCCAGGGTGGACTTGCGAACACTGAAGCTTTCTTT.